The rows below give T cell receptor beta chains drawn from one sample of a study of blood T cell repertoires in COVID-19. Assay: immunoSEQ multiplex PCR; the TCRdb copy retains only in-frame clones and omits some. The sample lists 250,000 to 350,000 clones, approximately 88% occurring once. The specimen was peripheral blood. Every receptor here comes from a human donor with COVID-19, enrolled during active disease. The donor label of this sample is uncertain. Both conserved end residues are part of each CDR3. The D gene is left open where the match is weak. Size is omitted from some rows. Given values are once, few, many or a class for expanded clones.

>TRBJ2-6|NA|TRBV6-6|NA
TGTGCCAGCAGTACCGACAGGAGCGGGGCCAACGTCCTGACTTTC
CASSTDRSGANVLTF
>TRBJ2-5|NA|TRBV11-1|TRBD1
TGTGCCAGCAGCTCCAGGACAGGGGGCCCGGAGACCCAGTACTTC
CASSSRTGGPETQYF
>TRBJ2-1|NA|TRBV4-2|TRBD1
TGTGCCAGCAGCCAAGCCCCCCGGGACAGGTACAATGAGCAGTTCTTC
CASSQAPRDRYNEQFF
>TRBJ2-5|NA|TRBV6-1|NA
TGTGCCAGCAGTGAAGTCCAGCGGGCGACCCAGTACTTC
CASSEVQRATQYF
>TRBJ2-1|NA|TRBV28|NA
TGTGCCAGCAGTTCCCCCTTTAGGCGGGGTTACAATGAGCAGTTCTTC
CASSSPFRRGYNEQFF
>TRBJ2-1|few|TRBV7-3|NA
TGTGCCAGCAGCTTAAATCGGGGGGCCAACTACAATGAGCAGTTCTTC
CASSLNRGANYNEQFF
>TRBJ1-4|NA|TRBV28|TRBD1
TGTGCCAGCAGACACGACAGGGGCGGATTGGGTGAAAAACTGTTTTTT
CASRHDRGGLGEKLFF
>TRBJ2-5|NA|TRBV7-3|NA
TGTGCCAGCAGCCGCCAGGAGGAGGGGGAGACCCAGTACTTC
CASSRQEEGETQYF
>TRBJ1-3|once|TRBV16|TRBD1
TGTGCCAGCAGCCAATCAAGGACAGGCACTGGAAACACCATATATTTT
CASSQSRTGTGNTIYF
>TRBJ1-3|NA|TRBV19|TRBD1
TGTGCCAGTACCTCGGACAGGGGCCGTGGAAACACCATATATTTT
CASTSDRGRGNTIYF
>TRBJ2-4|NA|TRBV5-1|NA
TGCGCCAGCAGCTTGGCGGGGGACGGAAACATTCAGTACTTC
CASSLAGDGNIQYF
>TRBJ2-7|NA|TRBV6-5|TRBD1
TGTGCCAGCAGAACAGGGGGCACCTACGAGCAGTACTTC
CASRTGGTYEQYF
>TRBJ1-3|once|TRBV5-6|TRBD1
TGTGCCAGCAGCCCTGGGACAGCCCGCTCTGGAAACACCATATATTTT
CASSPGTARSGNTIYF
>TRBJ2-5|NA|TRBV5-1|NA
TGCGCCAGCGCGTGGTCACAGAAAGAGACCCAGTACTTC
CASAWSQKETQYF
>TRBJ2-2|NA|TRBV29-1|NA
NA
CSVGPGAGELFF
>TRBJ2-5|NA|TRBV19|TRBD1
TGTGCCAGTAGTATCCAAAGGGACAGGGGAGGGGAGACCCAGTACTTC
CASSIQRDRGGETQYF
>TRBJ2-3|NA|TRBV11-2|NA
TGTGCCAGCAGCCCGGTGGCGGGGAGCACAGATACGCAGTATTTT
CASSPVAGSTDTQYF
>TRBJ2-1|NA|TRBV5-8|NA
TGTGCCAGCCAAATCCGCGGACATTTTGAGCAGTTCTTC
CASQIRGHFEQFF
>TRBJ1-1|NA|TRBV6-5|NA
TGTGCCAGCAGTCTCGGCCTTGGCGGCACTGAAGCTTTCTTT
CASSLGLGGTEAFF
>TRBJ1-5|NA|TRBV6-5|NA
TGTGCCAGCAGCTCGCGAGGCCGTCAGCCCCAGCATTTT
CASSSRGRQPQHF
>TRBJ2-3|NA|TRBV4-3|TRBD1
TGCGCCAGCAGCCACCTCAGACAGGGTAACGCAGATACGCAGTATTTT
CASSHLRQGNADTQYF
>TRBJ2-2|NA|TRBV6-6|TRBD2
TGTGCCAGCAGGATACTAGCGGAAAACACCGGGGAGCTGTTTTTT
CASRILAENTGELFF
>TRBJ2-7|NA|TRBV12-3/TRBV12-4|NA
TGTGCCAGCAGTTTAAATCACTACGAGCAGTACTTC
CASSLNHYEQYF
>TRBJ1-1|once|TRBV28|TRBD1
TGTGCCAGCAGTACCAGGGACAGAGCCTCGAACACTGAAGCTTTCTTT
CASSTRDRASNTEAFF
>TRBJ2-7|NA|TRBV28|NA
TGTGCCAGCACTCCGGTGATTTACGAGTCGGAGCAGTACTTC
CASTPVIYESEQYF
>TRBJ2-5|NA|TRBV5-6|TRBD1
TGTGCCAGCAGCTTGGAGACAGGGGGGTACCAAGAGACCCAGTACTTC
CASSLETGGYQETQYF
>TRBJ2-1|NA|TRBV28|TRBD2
TGTGCCAGCAGTGTGACTAGCGGGGGCTCCTACAATGAGCAGTTCTTC
CASSVTSGGSYNEQFF